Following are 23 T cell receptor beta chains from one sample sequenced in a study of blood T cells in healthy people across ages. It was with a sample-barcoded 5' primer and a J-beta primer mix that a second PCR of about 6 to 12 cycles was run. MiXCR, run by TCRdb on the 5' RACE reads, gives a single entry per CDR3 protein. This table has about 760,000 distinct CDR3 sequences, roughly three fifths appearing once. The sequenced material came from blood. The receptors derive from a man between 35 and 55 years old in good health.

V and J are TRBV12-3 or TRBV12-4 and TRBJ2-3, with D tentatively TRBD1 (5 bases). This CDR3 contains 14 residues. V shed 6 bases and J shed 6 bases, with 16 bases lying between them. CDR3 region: CASSSDSMRDTQYF. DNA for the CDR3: TGTGCCAGCAGCTCCGACAGCATGAGGGATACGCAGTATTTT.

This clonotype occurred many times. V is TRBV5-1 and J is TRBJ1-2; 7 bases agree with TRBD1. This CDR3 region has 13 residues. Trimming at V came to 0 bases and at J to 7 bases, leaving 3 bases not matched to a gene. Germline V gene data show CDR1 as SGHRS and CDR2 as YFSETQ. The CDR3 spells CASSLGQGGGYTF. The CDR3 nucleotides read TGCGCCAGCAGCTTGGGACAGGGAGGTGGCTACACCTTC.

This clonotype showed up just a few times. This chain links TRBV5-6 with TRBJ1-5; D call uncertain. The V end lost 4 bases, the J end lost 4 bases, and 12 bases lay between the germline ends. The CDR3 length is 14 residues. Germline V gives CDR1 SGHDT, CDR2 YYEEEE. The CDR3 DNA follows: TGTGCCAGCAGCCGGGCGTCGGGGAATCAGCCCCAGCATTTT. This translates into CASSRASGNQPQHF.

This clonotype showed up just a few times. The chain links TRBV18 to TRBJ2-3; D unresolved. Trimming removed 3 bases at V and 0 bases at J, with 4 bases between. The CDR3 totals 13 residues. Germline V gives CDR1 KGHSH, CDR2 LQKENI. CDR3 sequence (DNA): TGTGCCAGCTCACCCATGAGCACAGATACGCAGTATTTT. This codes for CASSPMSTDTQYF.

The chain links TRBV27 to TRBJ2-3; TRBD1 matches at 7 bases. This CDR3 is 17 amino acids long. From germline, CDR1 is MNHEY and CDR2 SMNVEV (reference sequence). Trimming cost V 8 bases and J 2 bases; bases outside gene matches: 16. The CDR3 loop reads CASHDRVGVTHTDTQYF. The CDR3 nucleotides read TGTGCCAGCCATGACAGGGTGGGGGTTACCCACACAGATACGCAGTATTTT.

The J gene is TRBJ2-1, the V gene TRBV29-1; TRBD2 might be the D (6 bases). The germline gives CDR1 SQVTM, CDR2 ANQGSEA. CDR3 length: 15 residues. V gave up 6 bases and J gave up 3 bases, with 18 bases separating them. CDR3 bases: TGCAGCGTGGACCGGAGGGGATTGGGCTACAATGAGCAGTTCTTC. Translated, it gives CSVDRRGLGYNEQFF.

The CDR3 sequence: CASSRPSTAGNNEQFF. CDR3 nucleotide sequence: TGTGCCAGCAGCCGGCCATCGACTGCGGGAAACAATGAGCAGTTCTTC. The chain is built from TRBV6-6 and TRBJ2-1, with D possibly being TRBD2 (6 bases). Germline V gives CDR1 MNHNY, CDR2 SVGAGI (reference sequence). CDR3 length equals 16 residues. Trimming removed 6 bases from V and 5 bases from J, with 20 bases in between.

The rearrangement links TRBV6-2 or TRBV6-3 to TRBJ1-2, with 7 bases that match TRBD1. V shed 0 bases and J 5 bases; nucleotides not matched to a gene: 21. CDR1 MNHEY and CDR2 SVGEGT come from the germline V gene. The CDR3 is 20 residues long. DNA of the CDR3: TGTGCCAGCAGTTACTCGAAGGTCGCGGACAGGCCAGAAGTTTGGTATGGCTACACCTTC. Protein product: CASSYSKVADRPEVWYGYTF.

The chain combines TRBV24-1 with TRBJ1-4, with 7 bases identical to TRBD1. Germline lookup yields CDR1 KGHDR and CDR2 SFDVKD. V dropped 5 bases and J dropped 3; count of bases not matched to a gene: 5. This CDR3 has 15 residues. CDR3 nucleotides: TGTGCCACCAGTGCCGCACAGGGGTCTAATGAAAAACTGTTTTTT. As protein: CATSAAQGSNEKLFF.

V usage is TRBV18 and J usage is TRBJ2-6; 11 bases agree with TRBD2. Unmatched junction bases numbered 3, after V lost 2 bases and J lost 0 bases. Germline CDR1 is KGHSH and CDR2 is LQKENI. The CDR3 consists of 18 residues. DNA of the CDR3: TGTGCCAGCTCACCAATCACTAGCGGGAGCTCTGGGGCCAACGTCCTGACTTTC. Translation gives CASSPITSGSSGANVLTF.

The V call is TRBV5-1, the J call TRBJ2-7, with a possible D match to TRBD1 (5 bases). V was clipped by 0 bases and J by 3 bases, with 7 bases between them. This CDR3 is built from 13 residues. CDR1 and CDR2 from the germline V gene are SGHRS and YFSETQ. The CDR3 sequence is CASSLEGHYEQYF. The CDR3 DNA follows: TGCGCCAGCAGCTTGGAGGGGCACTACGAGCAGTACTTC.

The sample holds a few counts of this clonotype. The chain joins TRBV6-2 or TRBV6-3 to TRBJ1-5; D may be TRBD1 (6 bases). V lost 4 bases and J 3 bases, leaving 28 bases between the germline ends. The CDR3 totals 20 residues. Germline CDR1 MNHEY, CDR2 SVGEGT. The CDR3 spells CASSFRPRQNRDINNQPQHF. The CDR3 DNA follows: TGTGCCAGCAGTTTCAGACCAAGGCAAAACAGGGATATTAACAATCAGCCCCAGCATTTT.

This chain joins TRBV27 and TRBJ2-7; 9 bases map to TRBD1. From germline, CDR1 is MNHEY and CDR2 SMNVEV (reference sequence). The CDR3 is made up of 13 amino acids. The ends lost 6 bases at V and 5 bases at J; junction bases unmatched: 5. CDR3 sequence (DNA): TGTGCCAGCAGGACGTGGGACAGGGACGAGCAGTACTTC. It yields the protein CASRTWDRDEQYF.

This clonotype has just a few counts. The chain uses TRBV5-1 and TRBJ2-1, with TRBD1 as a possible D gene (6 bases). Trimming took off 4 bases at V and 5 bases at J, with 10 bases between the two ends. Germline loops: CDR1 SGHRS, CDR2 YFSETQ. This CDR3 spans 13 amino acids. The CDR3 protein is CASSEGQNNEQFF. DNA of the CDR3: TGCGCCAGCAGCGAGGGACAAAACAATGAGCAGTTCTTC.

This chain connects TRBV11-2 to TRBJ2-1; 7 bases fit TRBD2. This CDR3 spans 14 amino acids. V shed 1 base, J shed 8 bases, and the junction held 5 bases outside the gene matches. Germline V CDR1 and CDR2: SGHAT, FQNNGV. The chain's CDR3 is CASSLVAGDDEQFF. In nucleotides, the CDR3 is TGTGCCAGCAGCTTAGTGGCGGGAGACGATGAGCAGTTCTTC.

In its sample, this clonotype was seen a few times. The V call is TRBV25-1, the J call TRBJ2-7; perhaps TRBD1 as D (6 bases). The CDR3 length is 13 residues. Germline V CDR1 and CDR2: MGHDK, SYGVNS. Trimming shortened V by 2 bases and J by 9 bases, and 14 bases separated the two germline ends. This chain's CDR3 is CASSETGPGVQYF. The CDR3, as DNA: TGTGCCAGCAGTGAAACAGGGCCCGGCGTGCAGTACTTC.

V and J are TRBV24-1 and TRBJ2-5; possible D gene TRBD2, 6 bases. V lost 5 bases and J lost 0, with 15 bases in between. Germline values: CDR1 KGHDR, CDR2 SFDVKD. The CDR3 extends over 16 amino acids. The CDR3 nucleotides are TGTGCCACCAGTGCCTACTCCCGGGACTACCAAGAGACCCAGTACTTC. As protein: CATSAYSRDYQETQYF.

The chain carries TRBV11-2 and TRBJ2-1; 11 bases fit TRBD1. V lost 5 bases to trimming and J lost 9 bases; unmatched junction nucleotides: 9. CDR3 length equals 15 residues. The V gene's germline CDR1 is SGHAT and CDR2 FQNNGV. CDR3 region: CASSPDPGQGVEQFF. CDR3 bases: TGTGCCAGCAGCCCAGATCCGGGACAGGGGGTTGAGCAGTTCTTC. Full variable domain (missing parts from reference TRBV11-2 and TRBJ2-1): EAGVAQSPRYKIIEKRQSVAFWCNPISGHATLYWYQQILGQGPKLLIQFQNNGVVDDSQLPKDRFSAERLKGVDSTLKIQPAKLEDSAVYLCASSPDPGQGVEQFFGPGTRLTVL.

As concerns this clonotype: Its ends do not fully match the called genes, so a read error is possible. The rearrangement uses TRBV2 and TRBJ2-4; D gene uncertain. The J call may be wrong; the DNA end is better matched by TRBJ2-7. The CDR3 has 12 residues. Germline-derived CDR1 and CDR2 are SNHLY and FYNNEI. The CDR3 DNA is TGTACCAGCAGTGAAACAGTGTACGAGCAGTACTTC. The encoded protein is CTSSETVYEQYF.

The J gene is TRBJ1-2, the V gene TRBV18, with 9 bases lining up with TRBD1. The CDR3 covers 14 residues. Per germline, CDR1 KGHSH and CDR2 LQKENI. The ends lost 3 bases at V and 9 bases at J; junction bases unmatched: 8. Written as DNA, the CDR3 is TGTGCCAGCTCACCGGACAGGGGCGTATCTAGCTACACCTTC. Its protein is CASSPDRGVSSYTF.

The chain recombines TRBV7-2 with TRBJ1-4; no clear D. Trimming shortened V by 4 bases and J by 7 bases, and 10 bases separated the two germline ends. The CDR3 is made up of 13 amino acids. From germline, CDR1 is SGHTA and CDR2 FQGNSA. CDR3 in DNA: TGTGCCAGCAGCTATACCGACGGTGAAAAACTGTTTTTT. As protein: CASSYTDGEKLFF.

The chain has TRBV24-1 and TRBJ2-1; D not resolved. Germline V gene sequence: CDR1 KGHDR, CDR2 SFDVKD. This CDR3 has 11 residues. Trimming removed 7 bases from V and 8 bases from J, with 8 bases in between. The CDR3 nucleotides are TGTGCCACCAGCGGATTAGATGAGCAGTTCTTC. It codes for CATSGLDEQFF.

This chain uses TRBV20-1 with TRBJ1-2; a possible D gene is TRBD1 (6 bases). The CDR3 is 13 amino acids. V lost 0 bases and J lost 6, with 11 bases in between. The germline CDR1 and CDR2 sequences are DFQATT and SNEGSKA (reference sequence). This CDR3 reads CSARDFDRNGYTF. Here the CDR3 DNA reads TGCAGTGCTAGAGATTTCGACAGGAATGGCTACACCTTC.